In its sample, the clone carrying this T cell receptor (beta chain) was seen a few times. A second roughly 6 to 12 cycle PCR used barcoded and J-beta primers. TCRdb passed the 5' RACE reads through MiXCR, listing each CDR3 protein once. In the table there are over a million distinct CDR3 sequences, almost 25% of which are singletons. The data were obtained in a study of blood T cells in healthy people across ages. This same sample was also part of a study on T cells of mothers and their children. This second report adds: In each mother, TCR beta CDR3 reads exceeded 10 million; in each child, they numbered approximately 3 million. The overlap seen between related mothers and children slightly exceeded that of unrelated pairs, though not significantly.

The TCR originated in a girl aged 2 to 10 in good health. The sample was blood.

In DNA form, the CDR3 reads TGTGCCAGCAGTGCCCGGGGACTAGCGGGACGCAATGAGCAGTTCTTC. This encodes CASSARGLAGRNEQFF. The J gene is TRBJ2-5, the V gene TRBV2; 13 positions match TRBD2. The J call may be in error: the DNA end matches TRBJ2-1 better. The CDR3 length is 16 residues. Germline V CDR1 and CDR2: SNHLY, FYNNEI.